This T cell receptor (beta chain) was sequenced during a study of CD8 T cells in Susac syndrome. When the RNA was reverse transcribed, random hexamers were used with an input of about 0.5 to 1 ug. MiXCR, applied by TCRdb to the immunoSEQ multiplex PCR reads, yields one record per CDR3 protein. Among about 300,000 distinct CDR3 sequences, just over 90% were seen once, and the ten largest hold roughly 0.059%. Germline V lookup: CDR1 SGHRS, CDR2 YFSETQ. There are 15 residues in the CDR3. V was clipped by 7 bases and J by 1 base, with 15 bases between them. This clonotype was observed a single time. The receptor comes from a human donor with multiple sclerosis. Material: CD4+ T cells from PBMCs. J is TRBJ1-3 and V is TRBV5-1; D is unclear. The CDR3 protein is CASQDGGLSGNTIYF. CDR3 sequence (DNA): TGCGCCAGCCAAGATGGAGGACTGTCTGGAAACACCATATATTTT.